These 18 T cell receptor beta chains came from one sample sequenced in a study of shared clonotypes between healthy human individuals. Sequencing used immunoSEQ multiplex PCR; TCRdb keeps in-frame clones, though not all of them. The repertoire holds more than 2,000,000 clones, over 90% seen once, with 0.39% in the top ten. The sample consisted of naive CD4+ T cells from PBMCs. This sample's subset: CD45RA+ positively selected. The receptor source for this set is a man aged 18 to 29 in good health. Some clones in this sample may be carry-over from other donors' samples.

The chain uses TRBV6-5 and TRBJ2-7, with a tentative D call TRBD2 (5 bases). Germline V lookup: CDR1 MNHEY, CDR2 SVGAGI. Trimming removed 7 bases from V and 1 base from J, with 8 bases in between. This CDR3 is built from 12 residues. CDR3: CASTGWSYEQYF. CDR3 in DNA: TGTGCCAGCACGGGGTGGTCCTACGAGCAGTACTTC.

The J gene is TRBJ1-2, the V gene TRBV28; no firm D call. CDR1 is MDHEN, CDR2 SYDVKM, per germline. With 2 bases removed from V and 6 bases from J, the gap between germline ends came to 13 bases. This CDR3 is built from 14 residues. This CDR3 is CASSLDGEGHGYTF. CDR3 DNA: TGTGCCAGCAGTTTAGATGGTGAGGGCCATGGCTACACCTTC.

This clone was detected once. CDR3 residues: CASSLGGINYGYTF. For the CDR3, the DNA is TGTGCCAGCAGCTTGGGGGGAATTAACTATGGCTACACCTTC. The chain joins TRBV7-2 to TRBJ1-2; maybe TRBD1 (5 bases). Between the trimmed V and J ends, which lost 3 bases and 1 base, there was a span of 9 bases. Germline V gives CDR1 SGHTA, CDR2 FQGNSA. CDR3 length: 14 amino acids.

The rearrangement uses TRBV5-4 and TRBJ1-2; D perhaps matches TRBD1 (5 bases). This CDR3 is 13 amino acids long. CDR1 is SGHNT, CDR2 YYREEE, per germline (reference sequence). The V gene lost 3 bases and the J gene lost 8 bases, with 14 bases spanning the gap. CDR3 bases: TGTGCCAGCAGCTGGCATGGGGGAAGGGGCTACACCTTC. Its protein product is CASSWHGGRGYTF. Full variable domain (rest looked up from reference TRBV5-4 and TRBJ1-2): ETGVTQSPTHLIKTRGQQVTLRCSSQSGHNTVSWYQQALGQGPQFIFQYYREEENGRGNFPPRFSGLQFPNYSSELNVNALELDDSALYLCASSWHGGRGYTFGSGTRLTVV.

The J gene is TRBJ2-5, the V gene TRBV28; D possibly corresponds to TRBD1 (5 bases). CDR3 length equals 15 residues. The germline gives CDR1 MDHEN, CDR2 SYDVKM. V shed 6 bases and J shed 5 bases, with 19 bases lying between them. The CDR3 bases are TGTGCCAGCAGGGCTGAAAGGGGCGGCTATGAGACCCAGTACTTC. This encodes CASRAERGGYETQYF. The entire variable domain, with the rest obtained from reference TRBV28 and TRBJ2-5, is as follows: DVKVTQSSRYLVKRTGEKVFLECVQDMDHENMFWYRQDPGLGLRLIYFSYDVKMKEKGDIPEGYSVSREKKERFSLILESASTNQTSMYLCASRAERGGYETQYFGPGTRLLVL.

The CDR3 DNA follows: TGCGCCAGCAGCCCGACAGGGGGCGGCGCAGATACGCAGTATTTT. It codes for CASSPTGGGADTQYF. This chain joins TRBV5-1 and TRBJ2-3, with 10 bases matching TRBD1. Germline V gene lookup returns CDR1 SGHRS and CDR2 YFSETQ. Germline trimming cut 4 bases from V and 4 bases from J; bases unmatched to any gene: 6. This CDR3 has 15 amino acids.

This sequence joins TRBV19 and TRBJ1-1; 9 nucleotides agree with TRBD1. Germline lookup yields CDR1 LNHDA and CDR2 SQIVND (reference sequence). CDR3 length: 15 amino acids. J was trimmed by 4 bases and V by 4 bases; bases with no gene match: 7. CDR3 sequence reads: CASSTVTGGVTEAFF. DNA for the CDR3: TGTGCCAGTAGTACCGTGACAGGGGGGGTCACTGAAGCTTTCTTT.

V and J are TRBV2 and TRBJ1-5, with D possibly matching TRBD1 (6 bases). Trimming left V 2 bases short and J 7 bases short, with 18 bases between. CDR1 is SNHLY and CDR2 is FYNNEI in the germline V gene. This CDR3 is 16 amino acids long. The CDR3 is CASSENAWYRDQPQHF. The CDR3 bases are TGTGCCAGCAGTGAAAACGCCTGGTACAGGGACCAGCCCCAGCATTTT.

The rearrangement joins TRBV11-2 to TRBJ1-3, with a possible D match to TRBD1 (5 bases). Trimming took off 5 bases at V and 4 bases at J, with 21 bases between the two ends. The CDR3 spans 17 residues. Per germline, CDR1 SGHAT and CDR2 FQNNGV. CDR3 DNA sequence: TGTGCCAGCAGCCACCCGTACCTGCAGGGAGTGGGAAACACCATATATTTT. Translation: CASSHPYLQGVGNTIYF. Full variable domain (remainder filled in from reference TRBV11-2 and TRBJ1-3): EAGVAQSPRYKIIEKRQSVAFWCNPISGHATLYWYQQILGQGPKLLIQFQNNGVVDDSQLPKDRFSAERLKGVDSTLKIQPAKLEDSAVYLCASSHPYLQGVGNTIYFGEGSWLTVV.

In this sample, this clone turned up once. The chain couples TRBV27 to TRBJ1-2, with TRBD1 matching 7 bases. J was trimmed by 6 bases and V by 8 bases; bases with no gene match: 15. Germline values: CDR1 MNHEY, CDR2 SMNVEV (reference sequence). CDR3 length: 15 amino acids. CDR3 residues: CASSSLSGGDHGYTF. CDR3 in DNA: TGTGCCAGCTCTTCCCTCTCAGGGGGGGACCATGGCTACACCTTC.

The chain links TRBV9 to TRBJ2-7; 11 bases line up with TRBD2. The CDR3 is 16 amino acids. CDR1 SGDLS and CDR2 YYNGEE come from the germline V gene. V dropped 0 bases and J dropped 2; count of bases not matched to a gene: 4. CDR3 coding DNA: TGTGCCAGCAGCGTAGGGCTAGCGGGAGGAACCTACGAGCAGTACTTC. Protein product: CASSVGLAGGTYEQYF.

The rearrangement joins TRBV5-1 to TRBJ2-1, with D possibly being TRBD1 (8 bases). The CDR3 spans 16 residues. Trimming took 5 bases from V and 5 from J, leaving 20 bases between them. Germline assignment: CDR1 SGHRS and CDR2 YFSETQ. The CDR3 DNA follows: TGCGCCAGCAGGGGAAAACAGGGGGGGCCTGACAATGAGCAGTTCTTC. This encodes CASRGKQGGPDNEQFF.

The genes are TRBV2 and TRBJ2-7, with 7 bases identical to TRBD1. The CDR3 has 12 amino acids. V was clipped by 4 bases and J by 5 bases; unmatched bases: 2. CDR1 is SNHLY, CDR2 FYNNEI, per germline. CDR3 DNA sequence: TGTGCCAGCAGTGGACAGGGCGACGAGCAGTACTTC. Translation gives CASSGQGDEQYF.

The rearrangement links TRBV11-1 to TRBJ1-1; 8 positions match TRBD1. Germline V gene sequence: CDR1 SGHAT, CDR2 FQDESV (reference sequence). J lost 4 bases, V lost 1 base, and 5 bases had no gene match. This CDR3 has 15 amino acids. For the CDR3, the DNA is TGTGCCAGCAGCTTAGAGACAGGGGCCAGCACTGAAGCTTTCTTT. Translated, it gives CASSLETGASTEAFF.

About this clone itself: At the DNA level, this CDR3 is encoded by other sequences in the same sample as well. This rearrangement joins TRBV6-5 to TRBJ1-5; 10 bases are a match to TRBD1. Per germline, CDR1 MNHEY and CDR2 SVGAGI. With 3 bases clipped from V and 6 bases from J, the junction kept 2 bases outside the gene matches. The CDR3 has 14 amino acids. CDR3: CASSYGQGGQPQHF. CDR3 nucleotide sequence: TGTGCCAGCAGTTATGGACAGGGGGGTCAGCCCCAGCATTTT.

The rearrangement links TRBV5-5 to TRBJ2-2; D unresolved. CDR3 length equals 16 residues. The ends were cut back, 0 bases at V and 5 bases at J, with 14 bases in the middle. Germline assignment: CDR1 SGHKS and CDR2 YYEKEE (reference sequence). In nucleotides, the CDR3 is TGTGCCAGCAGCTTGGTGGCAGCCCCATCGACCGGGGAGCTGTTTTTT. Residues: CASSLVAAPSTGELFF.

CDR3 DNA sequence: TGTGCCAGCAGCCCAGAGGTAGGGAACACTGAAGCTTTCTTT. It specifies CASSPEVGNTEAFF. The chain is built from TRBV7-2 and TRBJ1-1; D call uncertain. V dropped 5 bases and J dropped 1 base, with 11 bases sitting between them. The CDR3 extends over 14 amino acids. Germline CDR1 is SGHTA and CDR2 is FQGNSA.

The J gene is TRBJ2-2, the V gene TRBV30; D not certain. The germline gives CDR1 GTSNPN, CDR2 SVGIG (reference sequence). The CDR3 sequence is 14 residues long. V was cut by 2 bases and J by 1 base, with 8 bases left in between. Here the CDR3 DNA reads TGTGCCTGGAGTTCCCTTGGGAACACCGGGGAGCTGTTTTTT. Translation gives CAWSSLGNTGELFF.